Each of the 32 T cell receptor beta chains below was sequenced from the same sample in a study of blood T cell repertoires in COVID-19 (dated by TCRdb to about 2020). Library method: the immunoSEQ multiplex PCR assay. TCRdb stores this immuneACCESS table with in-frame sequences only. Part of the clones is absent; in the studies checked, under half of the shortfall reflects unresolved V genes, and no reason is known for the rest. The sample data list about 92,000 clones, and 80% of these were observed just once. 8.7% of the sample belongs to the ten largest clones. The sample taken for sequencing was peripheral blood. The source is a man aged 45-60 years who had recovered from COVID-19.

CDR3 nucleotides: TGCAGCGTCGCATACAGGGACCCAAATCAGCCCCAGCATTTT. It is translated as CSVAYRDPNQPQHF. The rearrangement links TRBV29-1 to TRBJ1-5; tentatively, D is TRBD1 (6 bases). V lost 6 bases and J lost 4, with 16 bases in between. CDR1 SQVTM and CDR2 ANQGSEA come from the germline V gene. This CDR3 is 14 amino acids long.

This chain connects TRBV27 to TRBJ2-3, with TRBD2 matching 9 bases. Trimming at V came to 8 bases and at J to 0 bases, leaving 12 bases not matched to a gene. Germline V CDR1 and CDR2: MNHEY, SMNVEV (reference sequence). The CDR3 runs to 17 residues. The CDR3 DNA reads TGTGCCAGCGGCCTTGGGGGCGGGAGGGGGAGCACAGATACGCAGTATTTT. Translating gives CASGLGGGRGSTDTQYF.

The chain carries TRBV7-8 and TRBJ1-2; perhaps TRBD1 as D (5 bases). V dropped 2 bases and J dropped 3 bases, with 13 bases sitting between them. There are 15 residues in the CDR3. The germline CDR1 and CDR2 sequences are SGHVS and FQNEAQ. Written as DNA, the CDR3 is TGTGCCAGCAGCTTACGAGCGGGGGTAGACTATGGCTACACCTTC. Encoded protein: CASSLRAGVDYGYTF.

The gene calls are TRBV30 and TRBJ2-6; TRBD1 aligns across 8 bases. CDR3 length: 13 residues. Germline CDR1 is GTSNPN and CDR2 is SVGIG (reference sequence). Losses at the gene ends were 2 bases for V and 18 bases for J; bases not matched to a gene: 12. As DNA, the CDR3 is TGTGCCTGGAGTCCTACTCGGACAGGGCAAGGGACTTTC. Amino acid sequence: CAWSPTRTGQGTF.

The rearrangement joins TRBV18 to TRBJ1-2; 8 bases align to TRBD1. Germline V CDR1 and CDR2: KGHSH, LQKENI. This CDR3 spans 15 amino acids. J was trimmed by 4 bases and V by 3 bases; bases with no gene match: 7. The CDR3 reads CASSPGQGGFYGYTF. The CDR3 DNA is TGTGCCAGCTCACCTGGACAGGGTGGATTCTATGGCTACACCTTC.

The chain joins TRBV7-3 to TRBJ1-5; a weak D match, TRBD1 (5 bases). The CDR3 has 17 amino acids. The germline CDR1 and CDR2 sequences are SGHTA and FQGTGA. The germline V and J ends were trimmed by 1 base and 7 bases, with 20 bases remaining between them. DNA of the CDR3: TGTGCCAGCAGCTTAAATGGTCATATTCAGGGTCAACAGCCCCAGCATTTT. Translating it yields CASSLNGHIQGQQPQHF.

This clone showed up just a few times. The V and J genes are TRBV6-5 and TRBJ1-1; tentatively, D is TRBD1 (5 bases). Trimming stripped 6 bases from V and 3 bases from J, with 17 bases between. The CDR3 runs 15 residues. Germline loops: CDR1 MNHEY, CDR2 SVGAGI. CDR3 sequence reads: CASRPWKGGDTEAFF. The CDR3 DNA reads as TGTGCCAGCAGGCCATGGAAGGGAGGGGACACTGAAGCTTTCTTT.

This chain connects TRBV19 to TRBJ1-1, with 7 positions matching TRBD1. This CDR3 comprises 15 residues. Per germline, CDR1 LNHDA and CDR2 SQIVND (reference sequence). Trimming removed 4 bases from V and 1 base from J; junction bases left unmatched: 6. The CDR3 reads CASSTTGVQNTEAFF. The CDR3 DNA is TGTGCCAGTAGTACCACAGGGGTCCAGAACACTGAAGCTTTCTTT.

This rearrangement joins TRBV6-5 to TRBJ1-2; D is possibly TRBD1 (6 bases). The CDR3 is 14 residues long. CDR1 and CDR2 (germline): MNHEY, SVGAGI. With 5 bases removed from V and 4 bases from J, the gap between germline ends came to 14 bases. DNA of the CDR3: TGTGCCAGCAGTCAGGACAGTCGATTCTATGGCTACACCTTC. This translates into CASSQDSRFYGYTF.

The gene calls are TRBV6-2 or TRBV6-3 and TRBJ2-7; D is undetermined. V lost 2 bases and J lost 5, with 4 bases in between. The CDR3 length is 11 residues. Germline V gene lookup returns CDR1 MNHEY and CDR2 SVGEGT. The CDR3 here is CASSYTDEQYF. CDR3 nucleotides: TGTGCCAGCAGTTACACTGACGAGCAGTACTTC.

The CDR3 DNA sequence: TGTGCCAGCAGTTTAGATGGCCGCATTCAGTACTTC. Translated: CASSLDGRIQYF. The chain employs TRBV12-3 or TRBV12-4 and TRBJ2-4; D is undetermined. The CDR3 sequence is 12 residues long. The ends were cut back, 1 base at V and 9 bases at J, with 7 bases in the middle.

The rearrangement links TRBV7-9 to TRBJ2-1; 8 bases align to TRBD2. V lost 3 bases, J lost 8 bases, and 6 bases stayed unmatched. Germline assignment: CDR1 SEHNR and CDR2 FQNEAQ (reference sequence). The CDR3 is 14 amino acids. CDR3: CASSLSGGVDEQFF. The DNA of the CDR3 is TGTGCCAGCAGCTTGTCCGGGGGGGTCGATGAGCAGTTCTTC.

The chain joins TRBV7-9 to TRBJ1-2, with TRBD1 as a possible D gene (6 bases). Germline lookup yields CDR1 SEHNR and CDR2 FQNEAQ (reference sequence). V was shortened by 0 bases and J by 5 bases, with 10 bases between the two germline ends. This CDR3 spans 14 amino acids. The CDR3 sequence: CASSLAEQGYGYTF. As DNA, the CDR3 is TGTGCCAGCAGCTTAGCGGAACAGGGATATGGCTACACCTTC.

The chain links TRBV30 to TRBJ2-3; 8 bases agree with TRBD1. Germline V gives CDR1 GTSNPN, CDR2 SVGIG (reference sequence). This CDR3 is built from 12 residues. Trimming at V came to 4 bases and at J to 4 bases, leaving 1 base not matched to a gene. Written as DNA, the CDR3 is TGTGCCTGGACAGGGGGCTCAGATACGCAGTATTTT. Translating it yields CAWTGGSDTQYF.

This rearrangement joins TRBV5-4 to TRBJ2-1, with 8 bases matching TRBD2. V lost 4 bases and J lost 10; bases outside the gene matches: 10. This CDR3 is built from 14 residues. The germline gives CDR1 SGHNT, CDR2 YYREEE (reference sequence). The CDR3 sequence: CASSTGTRELEQFF. CDR3 sequence (DNA): TGTGCCAGCAGCACCGGGACTAGGGAGTTGGAGCAGTTCTTC.

This clone was recorded a few times. CDR3: CAISERRRDEKLFF. CDR3 in DNA: TGTGCCATCAGTGAACGAAGGCGGGATGAAAAACTGTTTTTT. The V gene is TRBV10-3, the J gene TRBJ1-4; no clear D gene. The germline CDR1 and CDR2 sequences are ENHRY and SYGVKD. This CDR3 spans 14 amino acids. V was pared by 3 bases and J by 6 bases, with 11 bases between.

CDR3 amino acids: CASSSGLAGYNEQFF. The CDR3 nucleotides are TGTGCCAGCTCATCGGGACTAGCGGGGTACAATGAGCAGTTCTTC. V usage is TRBV18 and J usage is TRBJ2-1; 13 nucleotides match TRBD2. V lost 5 bases, J lost 4 bases, and 2 bases stayed unmatched. Germline CDR1 reads KGHSH; CDR2 reads LQKENI. The CDR3 sequence is 15 residues long.

This clone was detected ten times or more. V gene TRBV10-3 combines with J gene TRBJ2-7; TRBD2 aligns across 15 bases. The CDR3 length is 15 residues. V shed 6 bases and J 2 bases; nucleotides not matched to a gene: 2. Germline CDR1 ENHRY, CDR2 SYGVKD. The CDR3 DNA reads as TGTGCCATCAGCAGGACTAGCGGGAGGGCCTACGAGCAGTACTTC. Translated: CAISRTSGRAYEQYF.

There are a few counts of this clone. Additional DNA sequences in this sample encode the identical CDR3. The CDR3 DNA follows: TGTGCCAGCAGGCTAACGGGTGGGACCGGGGAGCTGTTTTTT. This sequence encodes CASRLTGGTGELFF. This chain connects TRBV11-2 to TRBJ2-2; D not resolved. The germline gives CDR1 SGHAT, CDR2 FQNNGV. With 6 bases removed from V and 5 bases from J, the gap between germline ends came to 13 bases. The CDR3 covers 14 residues.

The chain carries TRBV28 and TRBJ2-4, with 11 bases fitting TRBD1. Germline CDR1 and CDR2: MDHEN and SYDVKM. Trimming at V came to 5 bases and at J to 0 bases, leaving 3 bases not matched to a gene. The CDR3 runs 16 residues. The CDR3, as DNA: TGTGCCAGCAGTCTCGGACAGGGGGCAGCCAAAAACATTCAGTACTTC. This codes for CASSLGQGAAKNIQYF.

This clone occurred once. The gene calls are TRBV6-5 and TRBJ1-2; no definite D call. There are 13 residues in the CDR3. The ends were cut back, 7 bases at V and 2 bases at J, with 11 bases in the middle. Germline V gene sequence: CDR1 MNHEY, CDR2 SVGAGI. The CDR3 DNA reads as TGTGCCAGCACTGCTTCGGGAAACTATGGCTACACCTTC. It encodes CASTASGNYGYTF.

V and J are TRBV5-1 and TRBJ1-5, with TRBD1 identical over 7 bases. V shed 4 bases, J shed 5 bases, and the junction held 6 bases outside the gene matches. Germline V gives CDR1 SGHRS, CDR2 YFSETQ. This CDR3 is 14 amino acids long. The CDR3 here is CASSPDRWDQPQHF. In DNA, the CDR3 is TGCGCCAGCAGCCCGGACAGGTGGGATCAGCCCCAGCATTTT.

The chain is built from TRBV29-1 and TRBJ2-4, with D tentatively TRBD2 (5 bases). Trimming cost V 3 bases and J 15 bases, with 15 bases left between them. Germline assignment: CDR1 SQVTM and CDR2 ANQGSEA. The CDR3 totals 11 residues. CDR3 coding DNA: TGCAGCGTTGAGATACTTGAGGAGGCGTACTTC. This translates into CSVEILEEAYF.

The chain couples TRBV28 to TRBJ2-1; 12 nucleotides agree with TRBD2. Trimming at V came to 8 bases and at J to 2 bases, leaving 10 bases not matched to a gene. CDR1 MDHEN and CDR2 SYDVKM come from the germline V gene. The CDR3 sequence is 17 residues long. This CDR3 is CASAGTSGRRAYNEQFF. CDR3 bases: TGTGCCAGCGCGGGTACTAGCGGGAGGAGGGCCTACAATGAGCAGTTCTTC.

The gene calls are TRBV6-1 and TRBJ2-7; D might be TRBD1 (5 bases). The V end was cut by 2 bases, the J end by 3 bases, with 8 bases between. There are 13 residues in the CDR3. Germline lookup yields CDR1 MNHNS and CDR2 SASEGT. CDR3 in amino acids: CASSEKQVYEQYF. Written as DNA, the CDR3 is TGTGCCAGCAGTGAAAAACAGGTCTACGAGCAGTACTTC.

This chain uses TRBV28 with TRBJ1-4; 7 bases agree with TRBD1. The CDR3 is 14 residues long. The germline gives CDR1 MDHEN, CDR2 SYDVKM. The J segment lost 6 bases and the V segment lost 9 bases, leaving 10 bases of the junction unmatched. The CDR3, as DNA: TGTGCCAGTCAATCACAGGGGTTAGATGAAAAACTGTTTTTT. Translated: CASQSQGLDEKLFF.

The chain recombines TRBV28 with TRBJ2-7; unclear D gene. V dropped 5 bases and J dropped 10 bases, with 18 bases sitting between them. The CDR3 runs to 13 residues. Germline V CDR1 and CDR2: MDHEN, SYDVKM. The CDR3 region has the DNA TGTGCCAGCAGTCCGCAATCAGTCTCCAATCAGTACTTC. Translation gives CASSPQSVSNQYF.

This clone occurred many times. The chain is built from TRBV28 and TRBJ1-2, with 7 bases matching TRBD1. The V gene's germline CDR1 is MDHEN and CDR2 SYDVKM. This CDR3 spans 13 amino acids. The trim removed 6 bases at V and 10 bases at J, leaving 11 bases unmatched. The CDR3 is CASSSRGRRSYTF. The CDR3 coding sequence is TGTGCCAGCAGCTCGAGGGGGCGGAGGTCCTACACCTTC.

The chain couples TRBV7-9 to TRBJ1-6, with D perhaps TRBD1 (5 bases). Germline lookup yields CDR1 SEHNR and CDR2 FQNEAQ (reference sequence). The CDR3 runs to 14 residues. Trimming took 1 base from V and 9 from J, leaving 10 bases between them. As DNA, the CDR3 is TGTGCCAGCAGCTTAGGCTCCGGGGGTTCACCCCTCCACTTT. This codes for CASSLGSGGSPLHF.

This chain uses TRBV10-1 with TRBJ2-1, with a tentative D call TRBD2 (5 bases). Trimming cost V 3 bases and J 0 bases, with 6 bases left between them. This CDR3 is 14 amino acids long. In germline, CDR1 is WNHNN, CDR2 SYGVQD (reference sequence). The CDR3 loop reads CASSESGSYNEQFF. The CDR3, as DNA: TGCGCCAGCAGTGAAAGCGGCTCCTACAATGAGCAGTTCTTC.

This chain uses TRBV20-1 with TRBJ1-3, with D possibly being TRBD1 (5 bases). The ends were cut back, 1 base at V and 7 bases at J, with 5 bases in the middle. The CDR3 spans 11 residues. The germline CDR1 and CDR2 sequences are DFQATT and SNEGSKA (reference sequence). CDR3: CSARGGNTIYF. CDR3 sequence (DNA): TGCAGTGCTAGAGGGGGCAACACCATATATTTT.

The chain uses TRBV11-3 and TRBJ2-1, with 8 positions matching TRBD2. Germline V CDR1 and CDR2: SGHNT, YENEEA. The V segment lost 1 base and the J segment 6 bases; nucleotides outside the gene matches: 2. The CDR3 has 14 residues. CDR3 region: CASSLAGGPNEQFF. The CDR3 region has the DNA TGTGCCAGCAGCTTAGCGGGAGGGCCCAATGAGCAGTTCTTC.